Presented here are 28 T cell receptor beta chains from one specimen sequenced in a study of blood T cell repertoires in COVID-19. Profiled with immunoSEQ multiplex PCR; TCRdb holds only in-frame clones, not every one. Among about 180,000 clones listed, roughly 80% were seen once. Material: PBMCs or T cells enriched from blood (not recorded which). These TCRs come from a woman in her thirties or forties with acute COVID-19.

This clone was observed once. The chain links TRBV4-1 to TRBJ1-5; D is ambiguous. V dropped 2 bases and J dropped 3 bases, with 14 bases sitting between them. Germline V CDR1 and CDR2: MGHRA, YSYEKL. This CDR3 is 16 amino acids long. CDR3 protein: CASSQNPAGLNQPQHF. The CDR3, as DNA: TGCGCCAGCAGCCAAAACCCTGCGGGCCTCAATCAGCCCCAGCATTTT.

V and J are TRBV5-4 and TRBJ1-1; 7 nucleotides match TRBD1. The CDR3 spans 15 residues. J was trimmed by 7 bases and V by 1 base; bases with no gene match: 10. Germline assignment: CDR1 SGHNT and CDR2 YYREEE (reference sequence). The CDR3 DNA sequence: TGTGCCAGCAGCTTGCAGGGGGGATCGCGGGGTGAAGCTTTCTTT. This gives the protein CASSLQGGSRGEAFF.

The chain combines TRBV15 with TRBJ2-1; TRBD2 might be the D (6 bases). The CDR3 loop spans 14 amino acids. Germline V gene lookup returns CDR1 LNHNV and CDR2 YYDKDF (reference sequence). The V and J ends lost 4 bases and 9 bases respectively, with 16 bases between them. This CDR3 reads CATSTAGFGGEQFF. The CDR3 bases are TGTGCCACCAGCACGGCGGGATTCGGTGGTGAGCAGTTCTTC.

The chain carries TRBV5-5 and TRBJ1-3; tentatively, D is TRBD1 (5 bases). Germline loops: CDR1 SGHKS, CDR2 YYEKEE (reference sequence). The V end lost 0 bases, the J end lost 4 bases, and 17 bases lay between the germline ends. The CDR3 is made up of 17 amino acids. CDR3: CASSLVPTAQAGNTIYF. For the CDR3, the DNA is TGTGCCAGCAGCTTGGTCCCGACAGCCCAAGCCGGAAACACCATATATTTT.

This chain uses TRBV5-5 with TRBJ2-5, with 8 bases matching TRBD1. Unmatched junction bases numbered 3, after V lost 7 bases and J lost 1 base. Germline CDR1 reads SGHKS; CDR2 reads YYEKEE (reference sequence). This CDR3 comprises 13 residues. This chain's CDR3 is CASGTGAQETQYF. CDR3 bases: TGTGCCAGCGGGACAGGTGCCCAAGAGACCCAGTACTTC.

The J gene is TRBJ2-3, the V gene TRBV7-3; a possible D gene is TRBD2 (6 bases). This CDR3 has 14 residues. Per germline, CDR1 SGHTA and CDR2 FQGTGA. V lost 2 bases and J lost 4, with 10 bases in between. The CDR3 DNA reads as TGTGCCAGCAGCTTAGCGGGGTTGGCAGATACGCAGTATTTT. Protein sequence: CASSLAGLADTQYF.

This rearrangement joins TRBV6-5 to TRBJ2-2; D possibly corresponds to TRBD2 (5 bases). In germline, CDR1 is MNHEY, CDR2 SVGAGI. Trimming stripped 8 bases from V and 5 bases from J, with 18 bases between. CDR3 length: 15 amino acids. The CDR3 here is CASLPEPWRTGELFF. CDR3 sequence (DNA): TGTGCCAGCCTTCCGGAACCGTGGAGGACCGGGGAGCTGTTTTTT.

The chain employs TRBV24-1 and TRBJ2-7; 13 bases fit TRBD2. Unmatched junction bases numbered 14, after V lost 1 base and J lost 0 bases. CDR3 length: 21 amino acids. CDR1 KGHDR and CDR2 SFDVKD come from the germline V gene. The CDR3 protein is CATSDFRLDRLAGGFSYEQYF. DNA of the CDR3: TGTGCCACCAGTGATTTTCGCCTTGACCGACTAGCGGGAGGCTTCTCCTACGAGCAGTACTTC.

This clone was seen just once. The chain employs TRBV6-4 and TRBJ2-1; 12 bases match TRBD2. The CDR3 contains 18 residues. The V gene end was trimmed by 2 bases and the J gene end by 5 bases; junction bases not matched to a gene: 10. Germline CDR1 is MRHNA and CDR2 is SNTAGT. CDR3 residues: CASSDGHRTSGTDNEQFF. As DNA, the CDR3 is TGTGCCAGCAGTGACGGGCACCGGACTAGCGGGACCGACAATGAGCAGTTCTTC.

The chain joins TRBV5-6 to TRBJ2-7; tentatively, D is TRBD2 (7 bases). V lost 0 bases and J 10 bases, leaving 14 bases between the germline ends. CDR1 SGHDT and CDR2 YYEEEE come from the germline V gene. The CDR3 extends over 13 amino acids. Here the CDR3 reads CASSLGAGGAQYV. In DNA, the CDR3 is TGTGCCAGCAGCTTGGGAGCTGGGGGGGCACAGTACGTC.

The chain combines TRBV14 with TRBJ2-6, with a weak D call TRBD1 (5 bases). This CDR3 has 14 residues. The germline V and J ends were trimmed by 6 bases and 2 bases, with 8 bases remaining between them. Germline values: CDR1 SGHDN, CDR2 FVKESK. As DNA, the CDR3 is TGTGCCAGCAGTCTAGGGGCTGGGGCCAACGTCCTGACTTTC. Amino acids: CASSLGAGANVLTF.

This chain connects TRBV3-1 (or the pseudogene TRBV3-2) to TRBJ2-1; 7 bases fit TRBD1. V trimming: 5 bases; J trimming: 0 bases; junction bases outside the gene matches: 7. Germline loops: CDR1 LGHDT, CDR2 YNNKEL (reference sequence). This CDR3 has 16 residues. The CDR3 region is CASSTTDRRSYNEQFF. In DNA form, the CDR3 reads TGTGCCAGCAGCACCACGGACAGGCGCTCCTACAATGAGCAGTTCTTC.

The CDR3 here is CASSINARTSGRKTQYF. DNA of the CDR3: TGTGCCAGTAGTATAAATGCCCGGACTAGCGGGAGAAAGACCCAGTACTTC. This sequence joins TRBV19 and TRBJ2-5; 13 nucleotides line up with TRBD2. The CDR3 contains 17 residues. With 2 bases clipped from V and 6 bases from J, the junction kept 9 bases outside the gene matches. Germline assignment: CDR1 LNHDA and CDR2 SQIVND (reference sequence).

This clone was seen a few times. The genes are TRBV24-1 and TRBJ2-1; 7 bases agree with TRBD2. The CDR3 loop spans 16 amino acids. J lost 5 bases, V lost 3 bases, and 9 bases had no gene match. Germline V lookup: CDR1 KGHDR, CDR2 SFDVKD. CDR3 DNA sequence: TGTGCCACCAGTGATGTGAGAGGGAGGGAAAACAATGAGCAGTTCTTC. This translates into CATSDVRGRENNEQFF.

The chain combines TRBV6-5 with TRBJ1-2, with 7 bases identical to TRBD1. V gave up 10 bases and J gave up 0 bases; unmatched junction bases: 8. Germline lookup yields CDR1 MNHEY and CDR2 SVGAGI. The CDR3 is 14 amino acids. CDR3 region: CATDPGTANYGYTF. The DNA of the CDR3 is TGTGCCACCGACCCCGGGACAGCTAACTATGGCTACACCTTC.

The DNA for the CDR3 is TGTGCCAGCAGATACGGACAGAATGGCTACACCTTC. It translates to CASRYGQNGYTF. This chain joins TRBV5-6 and TRBJ1-2, with D tentatively TRBD1 (6 bases). There are 12 residues in the CDR3. With 5 bases removed from V and 6 bases from J, the gap between germline ends came to 11 bases. Looked up from germline, CDR1 is SGHDT and CDR2 is YYEEEE. The variable domain in full, completed from reference TRBV5-6 and TRBJ1-2, reads DAGVTQSPTHLIKTRGQQVTLRCSPKSGHDTVSWYQQALGQGPQFIFQYYEEEERQRGNFPDRFSGHQFPNYSSELNVNALLLGDSALYLCASRYGQNGYTFGSGTRLTVV.

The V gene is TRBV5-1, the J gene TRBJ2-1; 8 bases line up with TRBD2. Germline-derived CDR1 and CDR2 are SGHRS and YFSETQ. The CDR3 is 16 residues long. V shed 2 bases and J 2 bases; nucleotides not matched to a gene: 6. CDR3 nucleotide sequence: TGCGCCAGCAGCTTAAGCGGGAGTATCCCCTACAATGAGCAGTTCTTC. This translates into CASSLSGSIPYNEQFF.

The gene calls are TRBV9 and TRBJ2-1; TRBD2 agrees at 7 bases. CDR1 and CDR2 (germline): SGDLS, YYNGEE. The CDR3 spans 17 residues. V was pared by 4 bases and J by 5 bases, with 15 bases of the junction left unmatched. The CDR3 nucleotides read TGTGCCAGCAGCTCTACCACCGGCGGGAGCCAAAACAATGAGCAGTTCTTC. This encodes CASSSTTGGSQNNEQFF. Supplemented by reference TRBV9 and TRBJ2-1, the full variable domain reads DSGVTQTPKHLITATGQRVTLRCSPRSGDLSVYWYQQSLDQGLQFLIQYYNGEERAKGNILERFSAQQFPDLHSELNLSSLELGDSALYFCASSSTTGGSQNNEQFFGPGTRLTVL.

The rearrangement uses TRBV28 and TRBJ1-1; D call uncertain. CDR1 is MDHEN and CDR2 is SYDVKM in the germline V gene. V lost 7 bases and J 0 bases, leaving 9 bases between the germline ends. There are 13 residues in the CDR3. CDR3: CASTTSLNTEAFF. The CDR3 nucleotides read TGTGCCAGCACTACCTCCCTGAACACTGAAGCTTTCTTT.

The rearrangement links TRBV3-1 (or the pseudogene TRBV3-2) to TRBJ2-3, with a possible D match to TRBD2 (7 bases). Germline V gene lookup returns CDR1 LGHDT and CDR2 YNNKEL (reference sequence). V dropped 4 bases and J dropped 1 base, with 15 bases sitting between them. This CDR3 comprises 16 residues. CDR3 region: CASSPFGEGGTDTQYF. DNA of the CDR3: TGTGCCAGCAGCCCTTTTGGGGAGGGGGGCACAGATACGCAGTATTTT.

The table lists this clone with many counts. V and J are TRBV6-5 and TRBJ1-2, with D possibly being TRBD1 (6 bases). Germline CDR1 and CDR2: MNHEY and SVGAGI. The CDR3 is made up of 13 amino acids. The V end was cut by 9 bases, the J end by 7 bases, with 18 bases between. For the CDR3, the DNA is TGTGCCAGTCAGGAGGGGGGGCCGGGTGGCTACACCTTC. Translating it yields CASQEGGPGGYTF.

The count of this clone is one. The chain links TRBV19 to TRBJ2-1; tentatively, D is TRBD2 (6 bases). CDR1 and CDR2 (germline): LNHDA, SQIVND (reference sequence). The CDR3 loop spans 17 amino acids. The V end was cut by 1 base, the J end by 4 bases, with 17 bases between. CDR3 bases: TGTGCCAGTAGTATAGGAGAACTAGCTACGGGTTACAATGAGCAGTTCTTC. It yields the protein CASSIGELATGYNEQFF.

The CDR3 loop is CASSTTGSGELFF. The DNA for the CDR3 is TGTGCCAGTAGTACGACAGGGTCCGGGGAGCTGTTTTTT. The chain couples TRBV19 to TRBJ2-2; 7 bases line up with TRBD1. The CDR3 extends over 13 amino acids. V was clipped by 4 bases and J by 6 bases; unmatched bases: 2. Germline CDR1 and CDR2: LNHDA and SQIVND (reference sequence).

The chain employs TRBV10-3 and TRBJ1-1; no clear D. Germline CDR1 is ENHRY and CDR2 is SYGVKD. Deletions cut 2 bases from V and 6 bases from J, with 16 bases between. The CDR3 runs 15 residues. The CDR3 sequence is CAISEARSESAEAFF. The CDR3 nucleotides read TGTGCCATCAGTGAGGCCAGAAGCGAATCTGCTGAAGCTTTCTTT.

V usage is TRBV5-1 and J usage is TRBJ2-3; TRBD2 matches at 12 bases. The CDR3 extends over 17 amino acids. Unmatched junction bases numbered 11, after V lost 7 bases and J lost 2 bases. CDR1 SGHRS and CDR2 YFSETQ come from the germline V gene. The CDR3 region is CASQLAGGQTYTDTQYF. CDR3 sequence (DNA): TGCGCCAGCCAACTAGCGGGAGGCCAGACTTACACAGATACGCAGTATTTT.

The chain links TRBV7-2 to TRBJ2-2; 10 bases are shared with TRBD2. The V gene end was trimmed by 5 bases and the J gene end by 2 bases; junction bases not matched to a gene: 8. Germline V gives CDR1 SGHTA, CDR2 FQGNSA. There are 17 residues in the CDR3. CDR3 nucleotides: TGTGCCAGCAGCCGCATTACTAGCGGGAAAAACACCGGGGAGCTGTTTTTT. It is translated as CASSRITSGKNTGELFF.

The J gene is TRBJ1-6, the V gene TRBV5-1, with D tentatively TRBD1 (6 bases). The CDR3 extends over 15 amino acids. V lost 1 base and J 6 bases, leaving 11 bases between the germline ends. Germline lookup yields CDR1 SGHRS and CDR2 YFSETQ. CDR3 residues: CASSLQGSGNSPLHF. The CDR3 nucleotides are TGCGCCAGCAGCTTGCAGGGGAGTGGTAATTCACCCCTCCACTTT.

The CDR3 DNA reads TGTGCCAGCAGTTTTTGGGGACAGGGAAAAGGAGGGCAGAACACCGGGGAGCTGTTTTTT. Translation: CASSFWGQGKGGQNTGELFF. The chain employs TRBV28 and TRBJ2-2, with TRBD1 identical over 9 bases. After removal of 3 bases from V and 1 base from J, the junction contained 15 bases not matched to a gene. The CDR3 is 20 amino acids. Germline lookup yields CDR1 MDHEN and CDR2 SYDVKM.